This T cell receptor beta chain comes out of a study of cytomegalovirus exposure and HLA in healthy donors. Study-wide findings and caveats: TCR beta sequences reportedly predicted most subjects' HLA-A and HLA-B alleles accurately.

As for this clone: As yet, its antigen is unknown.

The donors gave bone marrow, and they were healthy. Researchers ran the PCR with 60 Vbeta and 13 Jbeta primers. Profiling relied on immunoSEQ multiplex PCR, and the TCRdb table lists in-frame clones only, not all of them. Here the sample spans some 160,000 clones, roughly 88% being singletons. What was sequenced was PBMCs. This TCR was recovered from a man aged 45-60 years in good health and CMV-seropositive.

The CDR3 DNA reads as TGTGCCAGCAGCTCAACCGGGACACCTGGGGAGACCCAGTACTTC. Protein product: CASSSTGTPGETQYF. The V gene is TRBV5-4, the J gene TRBJ2-5; tentatively, D is TRBD1 (6 bases). CDR3 size: 15 residues. Germline CDR1 SGHNT, CDR2 YYREEE (reference sequence). V was pared by 3 bases and J by 5 bases, with 17 bases between.